Each of the 13 T cell receptor beta chains below was sequenced from the same sample in a study of blood T cells in healthy people across ages. A second PCR, run for roughly 7 to 12 cycles, used a sample-barcoded 5' primer plus a J-beta primer mix. TCRdb ran MiXCR on the 5' RACE reads and lists one entry per CDR3 protein. The top ten clones hold under 25% of a sample with more than 550,000 distinct CDR3 sequences, 22% of them seen once. Source material: blood. The receptor set was obtained from a man in his 70s in good health.

This clonotype has more than one count but fewer than ten. This sequence joins TRBV11-2 and TRBJ2-7; D unresolved. Germline assignment: CDR1 SGHAT and CDR2 FQNNGV. The CDR3 runs to 17 residues. V lost 1 base and J lost 0, with 16 bases in between. For the CDR3, the DNA is TGTGCCAGCAGCTTAGGCCGCCGTGGAACCAGCTCCTACGAGCAGTACTTC. It yields the protein CASSLGRRGTSSYEQYF.

V gene TRBV3-1 combines with J gene TRBJ1-1, with 10 bases fitting TRBD1. V lost 4 bases and J lost 12; bases outside the gene matches: 5. Germline V gene lookup returns CDR1 LGHDT and CDR2 YNNKEL (reference sequence). The CDR3 is made up of 12 amino acids. CDR3 residues: CASSRGTGVTFF. The CDR3 DNA reads TGTGCCAGCAGCCGAGGGACAGGGGTAACTTTCTTT.

This chain connects TRBV19 to TRBJ2-1, with 10 bases lining up with TRBD2. Judging by the DNA end, TRBJ2-5 fits better; the J call may be wrong. Germline lookup yields CDR1 LNHDA and CDR2 SQIVND (reference sequence). There are 15 residues in the CDR3. CDR3 nucleotides: TGTGCCAGTAGTTTCCTAGCGGGAGATGGGGAGACCCAGTACTTC. It codes for CASSFLAGDGETQYF.

The CDR3 DNA reads TGTGCCAGCAGCCAAGACCGGGGGAACAATGAGCAGTTCTTC. Translated: CASSQDRGNNEQFF. This rearrangement joins TRBV14 to TRBJ2-1; D perhaps matches TRBD2 (6 bases). This CDR3 region has 14 residues. Germline CDR1 and CDR2: SGHDN and FVKESK. V lost 0 bases, J lost 5 bases, and 8 bases lay in between. The full variable domain, completed using reference TRBV14 and TRBJ2-1, is EAGVTQFPSHSVIEKGQTVTLRCDPISGHDNLYWYRRVMGKEIKFLLHFVKESKQDESGMPNNRFLAERTGGTYSTLKVQPAELEDSGVYFCASSQDRGNNEQFFGPGTRLTVL.

This clonotype turned up a few times. The chain uses TRBV3-1 and TRBJ1-4; 7 bases agree with TRBD1. Germline CDR1 is LGHDT and CDR2 is YNNKEL (reference sequence). CDR3 length: 14 residues. The ends lost 4 bases at V and 5 bases at J; junction bases unmatched: 4. The CDR3 DNA follows: TGTGCCAGCAGCCTCCGGACAGGAAATGAAAAACTGTTTTTT. Its protein product is CASSLRTGNEKLFF. The full variable domain, its missing parts supplied by reference TRBV3-1 and TRBJ1-4, is DTAVSQTPKYLVTQMGNDKSIKCEQNLGHDTMYWYKQDSKKFLKIMFSYNNKELIINETVPNRFSPKSPDKAHLNLHINSLELGDSAVYFCASSLRTGNEKLFFGSGTQLSVL.

Concerning this clonotype: A read error may explain this, as a much larger clone is one base away. This chain links TRBV7-2 with TRBJ2-3, with D tentatively TRBD1 (6 bases). The CDR3 spans 13 residues. The germline V gene has CDR1 SGHTA and CDR2 FQGNSA. Here the CDR3 DNA reads TGTGTCAGCAGCCGTACCCAGGGGTCTACGCAGTATTTT. Translated, it gives CVSSRTQGSTQYF.

The chain employs TRBV20-1 and TRBJ2-5; 7 nucleotides match TRBD2. J was trimmed by 4 bases and V by 6 bases; bases with no gene match: 11. CDR1 DFQATT and CDR2 SNEGSKA come from the germline V gene (reference sequence). The CDR3 length is 14 residues. CDR3 coding DNA: TGCAGTGCCCGAATCGGCGGGAGCTCAGAGACCCAGTACTTC. This gives the protein CSARIGGSSETQYF.

This clonotype was counted only a few times. The gene calls are TRBV3-1 and TRBJ2-3; 8 bases fit TRBD2. Losses at the gene ends were 2 bases for V and 7 bases for J; bases not matched to a gene: 14. CDR1 is LGHDT and CDR2 is YNNKEL in the germline V gene (reference sequence). CDR3 length: 17 residues. The CDR3 DNA is TGTGCCAGCAGCCAACTTGGGGCCGGGGGGGGTTCACATACGCAGTATTTT. It codes for CASSQLGAGGGSHTQYF.

The rearrangement joins TRBV5-1 to TRBJ1-2; D unresolved. CDR1 and CDR2 from the germline V gene are SGHRS and YFSETQ. The V and J ends lost 3 bases and 7 bases respectively, with 16 bases between them. CDR3 length: 14 amino acids. The CDR3 DNA reads as TGCGCCAGCAGCTCTGAAGACTCCCGGCGTGGCTACACCTTC. Amino acid sequence: CASSSEDSRRGYTF.

J is TRBJ2-3 and V is TRBV12-3 or TRBV12-4; weak D call: TRBD2 (6 bases). This CDR3 is built from 14 residues. Trimming removed 5 bases from V and 4 bases from J, with 13 bases in between. The CDR3 DNA sequence: TGTGCCAGCAGTCCCCCGACTAGAGCAGATACGCAGTATTTT. This sequence encodes CASSPPTRADTQYF.

V usage is TRBV12-3 or TRBV12-4 and J usage is TRBJ1-2; 7 positions match TRBD1. Losses at the gene ends were 4 bases for V and 7 bases for J; bases not matched to a gene: 9. The length of the CDR3 is 14 residues. In DNA, the CDR3 is TGTGCCAGCAGTTCCCCGGACAGGATCGGTGGCTACACCTTC. As protein: CASSSPDRIGGYTF.

This clonotype occurred a few times. The chain links TRBV7-6 to TRBJ2-1; D unclear. Germline loops: CDR1 SGHVS, CDR2 FNYEAQ. The CDR3 is 17 amino acids. The V and J ends lost 0 bases and 10 bases respectively, with 22 bases between them. The CDR3 loop is CASSLAGRAPYVGEQFF. The CDR3 DNA reads as TGTGCCAGCAGCTTAGCGGGTCGGGCCCCTTATGTGGGGGAGCAGTTCTTC.

There are a few counts of this clonotype. This sequence joins TRBV5-1 and TRBJ2-1, with 9 bases matching TRBD2. The CDR3 extends over 16 amino acids. The junction had 6 bases not matched to a gene; V was cut back by 0 bases and J by 5 bases. The germline gives CDR1 SGHRS, CDR2 YFSETQ. DNA for the CDR3: TGCGCCAGCAGCTTGGCCGCGGGGGGGCTCGACAATGAGCAGTTCTTC. It codes for CASSLAAGGLDNEQFF.